This record looks at one T cell receptor beta chain sequence and its context. These data are taken from a study of T-cell memory formation after mild COVID-19. One entry per CDR3 protein results from TCRdb running MiXCR on the 5' RACE reads. This table holds a few hundred thousand distinct CDR3 sequences, around 26% found once. Germline values: CDR1 SQVTM, CDR2 ANQGSEA. V was cut by 4 bases and J by 2 bases, with 13 bases left in between. This CDR3 contains 14 residues. Sequenced material: PBMCs or a T cell subset sorted from them (not recorded which). The chain links TRBV29-1 to TRBJ2-3; no definite D call. This receptor was identified in an adult woman who had mild COVID-19 (a few samples of this study predate the infection). Cell type and time point are not known. CDR3 loop: CSVVGLPATDTQYF. CDR3 sequence (DNA): TGCAGCGTTGTTGGCCTACCCGCCACAGATACGCAGTATTTT.